This passage covers 17 T cell receptor beta chains from one sample sequenced in a study of HIV-infected patients and healthy controls (dated by TCRdb to the mid-2010s). After antiretroviral therapy began, follow-up blood was collected from HIV-infected patients roughly three months, about 14 weeks, later. Whole blood was used without fractionating the cells, so the repertoire represented all peripheral T cells without sorting. Library prep was done by 5' RACE. The listed sequencing device is Illumina MiSeq. Reverse transcription of about 500 ng RNA was performed with SuperScript III using primers directed against the alpha and beta constant regions. Separate alpha and beta chain libraries were made by chain-specific third strand synthesis with multiplexing indices. The raw public reads went through TCRdb reprocessing: fastp at Q25, MiXCR clone calling, in-frame beta chains kept. Each CDR3 protein appears once, grouped with its most common genes and DNA. The sample table shows 5,700 or so distinct CDR3 sequences, and around 8.7% are seen once. The ten largest clones add up to around 30% of the sample.

Sequences were derived from blood, sampled during antiretroviral therapy. These receptors all stem from an adult with HIV infection.

By sample share, this clonotype is medium-sized. The gene calls are TRBV16 and TRBJ2-1; D is uncertain. V was clipped by 2 bases and J by 9 bases, with 5 bases between them. CDR3 size: 11 residues. Germline-derived CDR1 and CDR2 are KGHSY and FQNENV. As DNA, the CDR3 is TGTGCCAGCAGCCAAATGGGTGAGCAGTTCTTC. This sequence encodes CASSQMGEQFF.

There are a few counts of this clonotype. The chain employs TRBV9 and TRBJ1-1; the match to TRBD1 covers 9 bases. The CDR3 sequence is 13 residues long. Germline V gene lookup returns CDR1 SGDLS and CDR2 YYNGEE. Unmatched junction bases numbered 5, after V lost 4 bases and J lost 7 bases. The CDR3: CASSPRQGGEAFF. The CDR3, as DNA: TGTGCCAGCAGCCCAAGACAGGGGGGTGAAGCTTTCTTT. The full variable domain, with the rest looked up from reference TRBV9 and TRBJ1-1, is DSGVTQTPKHLITATGQRVTLRCSPRSGDLSVYWYQQSLDQGLQFLIQYYNGEERAKGNILERFSAQQFPDLHSELNLSSLELGDSALYFCASSPRQGGEAFFGQGTRLTVV.

In its sample, this clonotype is medium-sized (0.01 to 0.1%). V and J are TRBV20-1 and TRBJ2-1; the D gene is possibly TRBD2 (5 bases). The CDR3 covers 12 residues. Germline lookup yields CDR1 DFQATT and CDR2 SNEGSKA (reference sequence). Trimming left V 0 bases short and J 10 bases short, with 10 bases between. The CDR3, as DNA: TGCAGTGCTAGAGATCGGAGGCACGAGCAGTTCTTC. It specifies CSARDRRHEQFF.

This clonotype was recorded at least ten times. This sequence joins TRBV20-1 and TRBJ2-7; TRBD2 is a possible D gene (6 bases). The CDR3 runs 13 residues. CDR1 is DFQATT, CDR2 SNEGSKA, per germline (reference sequence). Trimming took off 3 bases at V and 7 bases at J, with 16 bases between the two ends. CDR3 sequence reads: CSASLRAGLEQYF. The CDR3 nucleotides are TGCAGTGCTAGCCTGCGTGCGGGGCTGGAGCAGTACTTC.

This clonotype is termed medium-sized (0.01 to 0.1%). The rearrangement joins TRBV3-1 to TRBJ1-1; no firm D call. CDR1 is LGHDT, CDR2 YNNKEL, per germline (reference sequence). This CDR3 contains 13 residues. With 1 base removed from V and 4 bases from J, the gap between germline ends came to 7 bases. The CDR3 region has the DNA TGTGCCAGCAGCCAAGGATATAGCACTGAAGCTTTCTTT. Translated: CASSQGYSTEAFF.

V gene TRBV7-2 combines with J gene TRBJ2-1; D is unresolved. With 2 bases removed from V and 6 bases from J, the gap between germline ends came to 11 bases. CDR1 is SGHTA, CDR2 FQGNSA, per germline. The CDR3 sequence is 14 residues long. CDR3 amino acids: CASSLLGWANEQFF. As DNA, the CDR3 is TGTGCCAGCAGCTTATTGGGATGGGCCAATGAGCAGTTCTTC.

This clonotype was observed at least ten times. This chain links TRBV6-5 with TRBJ2-5, with 10 bases aligning to TRBD2. Germline-derived CDR1 and CDR2 are MNHEY and SVGAGI. V was pared by 5 bases and J by 4 bases, with 10 bases of the junction left unmatched. CDR3 length equals 16 residues. In DNA form, the CDR3 reads TGTGCCAGCAGTCCCCAGACTAGCGGGCGGGCAGAGACCCAGTACTTC. Its protein product is CASSPQTSGRAETQYF.

This clonotype appeared many times. This chain connects TRBV3-1 to TRBJ2-7; 8 bases match TRBD1. Germline V lookup: CDR1 LGHDT, CDR2 YNNKEL (reference sequence). Unmatched junction bases numbered 17, after V lost 1 base and J lost 6 bases. The CDR3 has 18 amino acids. The CDR3 DNA is TGTGCCAGCAGCCAAGTTAGGACAGGGCAACGGAGGGCCTTCGAGCAGTACTTC. Translated, it gives CASSQVRTGQRRAFEQYF.

Sample share makes this clonotype medium-sized (0.01 to 0.1%). The chain recombines TRBV28 with TRBJ1-3; perhaps TRBD1 as D (6 bases). V was shortened by 4 bases and J by 0 bases, with 13 bases between the two germline ends. This CDR3 spans 16 amino acids. Germline V gene lookup returns CDR1 MDHEN and CDR2 SYDVKM. CDR3 bases: TGTGCCAGCAGTTCAACAGGGCCCTTCTCTGGAAACACCATATATTTT. It translates to CASSSTGPFSGNTIYF.

This clonotype ranks as medium-sized. This chain links TRBV5-1 with TRBJ2-1, with a tentative D call TRBD2 (6 bases). This CDR3 is built from 15 residues. Looked up from germline, CDR1 is SGHRS and CDR2 is YFSETQ. V dropped 4 bases and J dropped 0 bases, with 11 bases sitting between them. The CDR3 region has the DNA TGCGCCAGCAGCCTCGGGACTGCCTCCTACAATGAGCAGTTCTTC. It encodes CASSLGTASYNEQFF.

By its share, this clonotype is medium-sized. The chain is built from TRBV7-8 and TRBJ1-1, with 8 bases aligning to TRBD1. Trimming removed 5 bases from V and 6 bases from J; junction bases left unmatched: 8. Germline assignment: CDR1 SGHVS and CDR2 FQNEAQ. The CDR3 length is 14 residues. The CDR3 bases are TGTGCCAGCAGCCCCGGACAGGGAGGACCTGAAGCTTTCTTT. Its translation is CASSPGQGGPEAFF.

This clonotype was detected many times. This chain connects TRBV12-3 or TRBV12-4 to TRBJ1-2; the D is unclear. The CDR3 has 11 residues. The V gene lost 8 bases and the J gene lost 0 bases, with 4 bases spanning the gap. The CDR3 here is CASGANYGYTF. DNA of the CDR3: TGTGCCAGCGGCGCTAACTATGGCTACACCTTC.

Relative to its sample, this clonotype is medium-sized. The chain uses TRBV7-8 and TRBJ2-7, with no clear D. The CDR3 loop spans 12 amino acids. The ends were cut back, 3 bases at V and 5 bases at J, with 8 bases in the middle. The germline V gene has CDR1 SGHVS and CDR2 FQNEAQ. The CDR3 region is CASSFGSHEQYF. CDR3 in DNA: TGTGCCAGCAGCTTTGGATCGCACGAGCAGTACTTC.

By its share, this clonotype is medium-sized (0.01 to 0.1%). The chain carries TRBV3-1 and TRBJ1-1, with D possibly TRBD1 on 5 matching bases. V lost 1 base, J lost 7 bases, and 7 bases lay in between. There are 12 residues in the CDR3. Germline V gene lookup returns CDR1 LGHDT and CDR2 YNNKEL (reference sequence). CDR3 sequence (DNA): TGTGCCAGCAGCCAAGGACAGAGTGAAGCTTTCTTT. The encoded protein is CASSQGQSEAFF.

This clonotype was detected a few times. DNA of the CDR3: TGTGCCAGCAGCCCCTCGACAGGGGACTTCTCTGGAAACACCATATATTTT. It yields the protein CASSPSTGDFSGNTIYF. This chain connects TRBV6-5 to TRBJ1-3; 8 nucleotides align to TRBD1. Germline V gene sequence: CDR1 MNHEY, CDR2 SVGAGI. The length of the CDR3 is 17 residues. Trimming at V came to 6 bases and at J to 0 bases, leaving 10 bases not matched to a gene.

This clonotype has just a few counts. Compared with germline, one end of the junction differs, possibly owing to a read error. The chain has TRBV29-1 and TRBJ1-5; no clear D gene. The germline V gene encodes CDR1 SQVTM and CDR2 ANQGSEA. The CDR3 contains 13 residues. The DNA for the CDR3 is TGCAGCGTCCAAGAATATAGCGATCAGCCCCAGCATTTT. Translating it yields CSVQEYSDQPQHF.

This clonotype was seen a few times. CDR3 nucleotide sequence: TGTGCCAGCAGCATATACAGGGGGCGGTTTCAAGAGACCCAGTACTTC. The encoded protein is CASSIYRGRFQETQYF. V and J are TRBV13 and TRBJ2-5, with 9 bases matching TRBD1. Germline V gene lookup returns CDR1 PRHDT and CDR2 FYEKMQ (reference sequence). The CDR3 loop spans 16 amino acids. The ends lost 5 bases at V and 2 bases at J; junction bases unmatched: 9.